The next 21 T cell receptor beta chains were all read from a single sample in a study of T cell repertoires in ileal Crohn's disease. TCRdb's table, derived via immunoSEQ multiplex PCR, lists solely in-frame clones and lacks some. The table includes several thousand clones, roughly 79% detected once. The source material was ileal tissue. The receptors originated from an adult with Crohn's disease.

The chain is built from TRBV5-4 and TRBJ2-7; the match to TRBD1 covers 10 bases. The germline CDR1 and CDR2 sequences are SGHNT and YYREEE (reference sequence). V shed 4 bases, J shed 3 bases, and the junction held 7 bases outside the gene matches. The CDR3 loop spans 15 amino acids. CDR3 DNA: TGTGCCAGCAGCCCCCGGACAGGGGGGAGCTACGAGCAGTACTTC. Its translation: CASSPRTGGSYEQYF.

The rearrangement links TRBV29-1 to TRBJ2-3; possibly TRBD1 for D (7 bases). There are 14 residues in the CDR3. Germline CDR1 reads SQVTM; CDR2 reads ANQGSEA. CDR3 sequence reads: CTFSGLPGGDTQYF. CDR3 DNA: TGCACCTTTAGCGGACTCCCAGGGGGGGATACGCAGTATTTT.

This rearrangement joins TRBV10-1 to TRBJ2-5, with D possibly matching TRBD2 (5 bases). CDR1 is WNHNN and CDR2 is SYGVQD in the germline V gene (reference sequence). The CDR3 runs to 14 residues. Trimming pared 3 bases from V and 3 bases from J, leaving 11 bases between. CDR3 sequence reads: CASSDGGSKETQYF. Here the CDR3 DNA reads TGCGCCAGCAGTGATGGAGGTTCGAAAGAGACCCAGTACTTC.

The chain employs TRBV11-3 and TRBJ2-5, with 10 bases fitting TRBD2. The CDR3 extends over 16 amino acids. With 0 bases clipped from V and 4 bases from J, the junction kept 5 bases outside the gene matches. Germline-derived CDR1 and CDR2 are SGHNT and YENEEA. The CDR3 nucleotides are TGTGCCAGCAGCTTAGATTCGATAGCGGGAGGAGAGACCCAGTACTTC. It is translated as CASSLDSIAGGETQYF.

Of note for this clone: Distinct nucleotide sequences in the sample also encode this CDR3. This rearrangement joins TRBV11-3 to TRBJ2-7; TRBD2 agrees at 7 bases. The length of the CDR3 is 15 residues. CDR1 SGHNT and CDR2 YENEEA come from the germline V gene. V lost 1 base to trimming and J lost 1 base; unmatched junction nucleotides: 4. CDR3 coding DNA: TGTGCCAGCAGCTTAGGGCTAGCGGAATCCTACGAGCAGTACTTC. It yields the protein CASSLGLAESYEQYF. Filled out from reference TRBV11-3 and TRBJ2-7, the complete variable domain reads EAGVVQSPRYKIIEKKQPVAFWCNPISGHNTLYWYLQNLGQGPELLIRYENEEAVDDSQLPKDRFSAERLKGVDSTLKIQPAELGDSAVYLCASSLGLAESYEQYFGPGTRLTVT.

V usage is TRBV25-1 and J usage is TRBJ2-3, with TRBD2 matching 13 bases. Per germline, CDR1 MGHDK and CDR2 SYGVNS. The CDR3 is 16 amino acids. V lost 4 bases, J lost 5 bases, and 6 bases stayed unmatched. The CDR3 reads CASSAGLAGVKDTQYF. Here the CDR3 DNA reads TGTGCCAGCAGTGCAGGACTAGCGGGAGTAAAAGATACGCAGTATTTT.

V usage is TRBV10-3 and J usage is TRBJ1-2; D call uncertain. V shed 3 bases and J shed 2 bases, with 13 bases lying between them. Germline CDR1 reads ENHRY; CDR2 reads SYGVKD. The CDR3 has 15 amino acids. The chain's CDR3 is CAISDNLPANYGYTF. The CDR3 region has the DNA TGTGCCATCAGTGACAATTTACCTGCGAACTATGGCTACACCTTC.

The CDR3 DNA is TGTGCCAGCAGTCTCGGGGGGGGGAGGAATGAGCAGTTCTTC. Protein sequence: CASSLGGGRNEQFF. The genes are TRBV6-5 and TRBJ2-1; the match to TRBD2 covers 8 bases. V lost 5 bases and J lost 7; bases outside the gene matches: 7. The length of the CDR3 is 14 residues. Germline CDR1 MNHEY, CDR2 SVGAGI.

The chain links TRBV19 to TRBJ1-1; no firm D call. CDR3 length: 14 amino acids. Germline values: CDR1 LNHDA, CDR2 SQIVND (reference sequence). Trimming removed 5 bases at V and 5 bases at J, with 15 bases between. The CDR3 nucleotides read TGTGCCAGTAGTGCCTCGACTCTTGGGACTGAAGCTTTCTTT. It codes for CASSASTLGTEAFF. Full variable domain (missing parts from reference TRBV19 and TRBJ1-1): DGGITQSPKYLFRKEGQNVTLSCEQNLNHDAMYWYRQDPGQGLRLIYYSQIVNDFQKGDIAEGYSVSREKKESFPLTVTSAQKNPTAFYLCASSASTLGTEAFFGQGTRLTVV.

The chain links TRBV30 to TRBJ2-5; 9 bases are a match to TRBD2. From germline, CDR1 is GTSNPN and CDR2 SVGIG (reference sequence). The CDR3 covers 13 residues. V lost 5 bases and J lost 9; bases outside the gene matches: 10. The CDR3 DNA reads as TGTGCCTGGGGCGCCGGGACTAGCAAACCCCAGTACTTC. Translating gives CAWGAGTSKPQYF.

This clone has a single count. J is TRBJ2-2 and V is TRBV18; no clear D. V lost 6 bases, J lost 0 bases, and 11 bases lay in between. The CDR3 contains 15 residues. Germline V gene sequence: CDR1 KGHSH, CDR2 LQKENI. CDR3 nucleotides: TGTGCCAGCTCCCTCGACACCGCGAACACCGGGGAGCTGTTTTTT. As protein: CASSLDTANTGELFF.

J is TRBJ1-1 and V is TRBV7-9; tentatively, D is TRBD1 (5 bases). V shed 3 bases and J shed 0 bases, with 14 bases lying between them. The germline CDR1 and CDR2 sequences are SEHNR and FQNEAQ (reference sequence). This CDR3 comprises 16 residues. This chain's CDR3 is CASSFHGAGMNTEAFF. For the CDR3, the DNA is TGTGCCAGCAGCTTCCACGGGGCGGGAATGAACACTGAAGCTTTCTTT.

The gene calls are TRBV6-5 and TRBJ2-3, with D unclear. The germline V gene encodes CDR1 MNHEY and CDR2 SVGAGI. The CDR3 consists of 13 residues. V was trimmed by 6 bases and J by 0 bases, leaving 7 bases between them. CDR3 in amino acids: CASRKTSTDTQYF. The CDR3 DNA reads TGTGCCAGCAGGAAAACTAGCACAGATACGCAGTATTTT.

The V gene is TRBV7-9, the J gene TRBJ1-6; unclear D gene. V lost 1 base, J lost 3 bases, and 7 bases lay in between. Germline loops: CDR1 SEHNR, CDR2 FQNEAQ (reference sequence). This CDR3 region has 15 residues. The CDR3 sequence: CASSLEGGYNSPLHF. The CDR3 DNA is TGTGCCAGCAGCTTAGAGGGAGGCTATAATTCACCCCTCCACTTT.

This clone was counted a single time. The genes are TRBV19 and TRBJ1-5, with 9 bases identical to TRBD1. Germline V gene data show CDR1 as LNHDA and CDR2 as SQIVND (reference sequence). The J segment lost 6 bases and the V segment lost 4 bases, leaving 7 bases of the junction unmatched. The CDR3 sequence is 15 residues long. Here the CDR3 reads CASSNTGGRGQPQHF. CDR3 nucleotide sequence: TGTGCCAGTAGTAATACAGGGGGCAGGGGTCAGCCCCAGCATTTT.

This clone was picked up one time. The chain employs TRBV6-1 and TRBJ2-3, with a possible D match to TRBD2 (6 bases). Germline CDR1 is MNHNS and CDR2 is SASEGT. The CDR3 has 14 residues. The V end lost 6 bases, the J end lost 2 bases, and 12 bases lay between the germline ends. CDR3 protein: CASSGGRLTDTQYF. The CDR3 region has the DNA TGTGCCAGCAGCGGGGGACGGCTCACAGATACGCAGTATTTT.

This clone turned up a few times. J is TRBJ2-1 and V is TRBV7-8; TRBD2 might be the D (5 bases). V shed 0 bases and J shed 5 bases, with 11 bases lying between them. The germline gives CDR1 SGHVS, CDR2 FQNEAQ. This CDR3 has 15 residues. The CDR3 protein is CASSLAFAGNNEQFF. For the CDR3, the DNA is TGTGCCAGCAGCTTAGCCTTCGCGGGTAACAATGAGCAGTTCTTC.

This sequence joins TRBV14 and TRBJ2-1, with 13 bases that match TRBD2. V lost 4 bases and J lost 8; bases outside the gene matches: 5. The CDR3 consists of 15 residues. CDR1 is SGHDN, CDR2 FVKESK, per germline. The CDR3 reads CASSRLAGGKDEQFF. The CDR3 DNA follows: TGTGCCAGCAGCCGACTAGCGGGAGGAAAGGATGAGCAGTTCTTC.

This rearrangement joins TRBV7-9 to TRBJ2-2, with D possibly TRBD1 on 5 matching bases. This CDR3 spans 15 amino acids. Germline V gives CDR1 SEHNR, CDR2 FQNEAQ (reference sequence). V was cut by 0 bases and J by 3 bases, with 8 bases left in between. CDR3 sequence: CASSLAGAYTGELFF. In nucleotides, the CDR3 is TGTGCCAGCAGCTTAGCAGGGGCCTACACCGGGGAGCTGTTTTTT.

The chain joins TRBV7-8 to TRBJ2-3; the match to TRBD2 covers 9 bases. V lost 5 bases to trimming and J lost 8 bases; unmatched junction nucleotides: 20. The CDR3 is 18 residues long. CDR1 and CDR2 (germline): SGHVS, FQNEAQ. CDR3 protein: CASSPRQLAGTNRGTQYF. CDR3 in DNA: TGTGCCAGCAGCCCCCGACAACTAGCGGGCACCAATAGGGGTACGCAGTATTTT.

The V gene is TRBV7-3, the J gene TRBJ2-3; TRBD2 matches at 10 bases. This CDR3 is built from 16 residues. CDR1 is SGHTA and CDR2 is FQGTGA in the germline V gene. The trim removed 4 bases at V and 4 bases at J, leaving 8 bases unmatched. The CDR3 region is CASSSLAGGGSDTQYF. The CDR3 nucleotides are TGTGCCAGCAGCTCTTTAGCGGGAGGAGGGTCAGATACGCAGTATTTT.